This paragraph reports one T cell receptor beta chain. A few counts support this clonotype. Its specific antigen is unknown. Per-base quality was not reported, and no clone a single base away is much larger than it. This sample was included in a study of T cell repertoires in cytomegalovirus infection (dated by TCRdb to the late 2010s). At the level of the whole study: Alongside well-studied HLA-B-restricted epitopes, the peptide stimulations were aimed at recently identified HLA-C-restricted CMV epitopes, whose presentation resists viral immunomodulation. Donor HLA type was relevant to the analysis, as public TCR beta signatures indicated carriage of CMV infection together with the matching HLA type. The full study reports these points: Cumulative frequency of public TCR beta family members discriminated carriers of CMV infection plus the relevant HLA type in this cohort and an independent roughly 350-donor cohort. The ex vivo response was dominated by HLA-C-restricted CMV-specific TCR beta clonotypes, and the single most frequent clonotype in two of eight donors was supplied by these HLA-C-restricted clonotypes.

The sample's treatment or condition, from its label and the paper: in vitro stimulation with specific CMV peptide epitopes to enrich CMV-specific T cells. CDR3 length: 15 amino acids, cysteine to phenylalanine. The entry retains the CDR3 DNA only, 45 bases that are in frame from base 1. The V end gives up 2 bases and the J end 0 bases, leaving 1 base in the junction not matched to a gene. The germline V gene encodes CDR1 SNHLY and CDR2 FYNNEI. Instrument on record: Illumina HiSeq 1500. TCRdb reprocessing: public reads trimmed at Q25 with fastp, clones called with MiXCR, in-frame beta chains kept. A single entry per CDR3 protein holds the most common genes and DNA from its merged rows. Here the sample has around 340,000 distinct CDR3 sequences; 25% to 30% occur a single time. 20% of the sample is in the top ten clones.

This receptor was obtained from a human donor in good health (CMV status not recorded). Some clones in this sample may be carry-over from other donors' samples. Sample: cultured PBMCs, taken from culture after CMV antigen stimulation. This chain is built from TRBV2 and TRBJ2-3; TRBD1 agrees with 8 junctional bases. CDR3 region: CASSERDRSTDTQYF. The base sequence is TGTGCCAGCAGTGAAAGGGACAGGAGCACAGATACGCAGTATTTT.